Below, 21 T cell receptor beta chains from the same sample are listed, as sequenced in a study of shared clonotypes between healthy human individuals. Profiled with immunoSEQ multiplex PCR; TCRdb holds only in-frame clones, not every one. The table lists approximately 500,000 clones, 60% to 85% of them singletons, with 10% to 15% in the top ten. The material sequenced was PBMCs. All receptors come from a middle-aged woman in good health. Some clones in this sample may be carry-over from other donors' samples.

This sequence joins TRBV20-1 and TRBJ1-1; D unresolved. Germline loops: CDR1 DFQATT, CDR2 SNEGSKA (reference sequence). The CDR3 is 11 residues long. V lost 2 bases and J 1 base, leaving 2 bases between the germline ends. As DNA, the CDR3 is TGCAGTGCTAGACAGAACACTGAAGCTTTCTTT. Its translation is CSARQNTEAFF.

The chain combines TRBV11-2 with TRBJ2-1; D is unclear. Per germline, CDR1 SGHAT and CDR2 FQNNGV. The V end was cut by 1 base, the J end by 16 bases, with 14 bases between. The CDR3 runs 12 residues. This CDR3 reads CASSLAPASPFF. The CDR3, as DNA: TGTGCCAGCAGCTTAGCCCCCGCAAGTCCCTTCTTC.

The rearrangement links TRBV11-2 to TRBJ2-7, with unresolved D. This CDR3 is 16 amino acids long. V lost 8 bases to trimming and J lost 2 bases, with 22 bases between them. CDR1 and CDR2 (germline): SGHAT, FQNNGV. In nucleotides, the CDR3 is TGTGCCAGCGCAACCAGCTTAACGATACCAACCTACGAGCAGTACTTC. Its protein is CASATSLTIPTYEQYF.

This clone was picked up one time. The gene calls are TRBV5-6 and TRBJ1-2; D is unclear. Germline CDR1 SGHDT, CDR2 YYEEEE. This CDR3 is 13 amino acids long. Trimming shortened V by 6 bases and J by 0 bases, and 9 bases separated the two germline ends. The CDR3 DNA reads TGTGCCAGCACCCTGACACCTAACTATGGCTACACCTTC. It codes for CASTLTPNYGYTF.

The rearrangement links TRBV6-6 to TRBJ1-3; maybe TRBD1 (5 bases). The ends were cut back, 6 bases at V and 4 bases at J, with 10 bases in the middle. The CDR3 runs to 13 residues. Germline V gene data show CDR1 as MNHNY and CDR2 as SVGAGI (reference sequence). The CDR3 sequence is CASSRQQGNTIYF. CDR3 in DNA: TGTGCCAGCAGCCGACAGCAGGGAAACACCATATATTTT.

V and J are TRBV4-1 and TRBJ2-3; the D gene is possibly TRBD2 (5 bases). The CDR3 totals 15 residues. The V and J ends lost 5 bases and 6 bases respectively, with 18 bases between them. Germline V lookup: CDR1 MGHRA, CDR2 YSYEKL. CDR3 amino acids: CASSWRTSVGDTQYF. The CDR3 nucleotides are TGCGCCAGCAGCTGGAGGACCTCCGTGGGGGATACGCAGTATTTT.

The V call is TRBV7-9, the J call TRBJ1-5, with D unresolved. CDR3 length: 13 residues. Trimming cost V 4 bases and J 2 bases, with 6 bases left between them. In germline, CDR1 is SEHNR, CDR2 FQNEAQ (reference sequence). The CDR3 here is CASSYLGNQPQHF. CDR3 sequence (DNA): TGTGCCAGCAGCTACCTTGGCAATCAGCCCCAGCATTTT.

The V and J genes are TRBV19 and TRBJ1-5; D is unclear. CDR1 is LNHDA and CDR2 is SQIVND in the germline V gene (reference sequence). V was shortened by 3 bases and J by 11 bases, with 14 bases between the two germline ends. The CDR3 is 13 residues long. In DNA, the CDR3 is TGTGCCAGTAGTATGGAGGACCTCTTGGCCCAGCATTTT. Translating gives CASSMEDLLAQHF.

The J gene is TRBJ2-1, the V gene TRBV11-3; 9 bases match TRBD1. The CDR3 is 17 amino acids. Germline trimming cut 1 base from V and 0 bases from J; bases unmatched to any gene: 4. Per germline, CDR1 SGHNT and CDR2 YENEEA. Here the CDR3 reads CASSLGATGGSYNEQFF. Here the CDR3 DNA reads TGTGCCAGCAGCTTAGGGGCGACAGGGGGCTCCTACAATGAGCAGTTCTTC.

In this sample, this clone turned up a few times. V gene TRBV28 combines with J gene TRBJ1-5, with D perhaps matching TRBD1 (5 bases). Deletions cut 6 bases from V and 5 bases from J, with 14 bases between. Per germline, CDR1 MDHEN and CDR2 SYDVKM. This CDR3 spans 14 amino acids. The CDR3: CASRTGTGYQPQHF. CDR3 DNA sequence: TGTGCCAGCAGGACTGGGACGGGATATCAGCCCCAGCATTTT.

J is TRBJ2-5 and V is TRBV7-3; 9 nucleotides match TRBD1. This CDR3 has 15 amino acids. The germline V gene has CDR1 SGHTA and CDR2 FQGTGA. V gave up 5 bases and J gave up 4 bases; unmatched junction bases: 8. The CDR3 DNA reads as TGTGCCAGCAGCCTAAACAGGGGGCAAGGAGAGACCCAGTACTTC. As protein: CASSLNRGQGETQYF.

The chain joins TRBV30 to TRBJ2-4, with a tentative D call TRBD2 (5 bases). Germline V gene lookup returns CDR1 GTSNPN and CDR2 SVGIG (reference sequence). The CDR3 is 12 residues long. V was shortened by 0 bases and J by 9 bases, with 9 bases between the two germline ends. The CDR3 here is CAWSVRGSIQYF. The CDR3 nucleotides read TGTGCCTGGAGTGTACGGGGTAGCATTCAGTACTTC.

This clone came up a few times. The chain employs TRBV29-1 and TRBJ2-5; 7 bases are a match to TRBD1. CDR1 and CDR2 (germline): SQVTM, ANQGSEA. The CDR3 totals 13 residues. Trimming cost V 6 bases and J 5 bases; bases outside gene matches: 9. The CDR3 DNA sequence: TGCAGCGTGGGGACAGCTAAGTCGGAGACCCAGTACTTC. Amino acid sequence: CSVGTAKSETQYF.

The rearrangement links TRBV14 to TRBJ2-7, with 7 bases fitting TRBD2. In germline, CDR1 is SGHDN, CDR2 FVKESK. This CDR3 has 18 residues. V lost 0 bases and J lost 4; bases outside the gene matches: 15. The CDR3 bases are TGTGCCAGCAGCCAAGAGGGGGGGTTAGGCCCCGGCCGATACGAGCAGTACTTC. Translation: CASSQEGGLGPGRYEQYF.

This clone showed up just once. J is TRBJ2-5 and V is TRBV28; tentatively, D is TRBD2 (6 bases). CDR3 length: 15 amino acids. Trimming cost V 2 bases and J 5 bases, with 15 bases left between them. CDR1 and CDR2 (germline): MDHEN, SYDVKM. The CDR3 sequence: CASSLRMGGWETQYF. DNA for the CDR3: TGTGCCAGCAGTTTAAGGATGGGGGGTTGGGAGACCCAGTACTTC.

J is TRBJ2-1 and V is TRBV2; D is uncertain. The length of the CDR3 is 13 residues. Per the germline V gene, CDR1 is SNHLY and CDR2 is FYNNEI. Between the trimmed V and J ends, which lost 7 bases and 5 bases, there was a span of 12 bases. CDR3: CASTPTKDNEQFF. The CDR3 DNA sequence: TGTGCCAGCACCCCCACTAAAGACAATGAGCAGTTCTTC.

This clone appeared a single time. CDR3 nucleotides: TGTGCCAGCAGCTCTCGTGTCACAGACCATGGCTACACCTTC. This sequence encodes CASSSRVTDHGYTF. The chain carries TRBV7-6 and TRBJ1-2; D is undetermined. V was trimmed by 4 bases and J by 6 bases, leaving 15 bases between them. The V gene's germline CDR1 is SGHVS and CDR2 FNYEAQ. The CDR3 runs 14 residues.

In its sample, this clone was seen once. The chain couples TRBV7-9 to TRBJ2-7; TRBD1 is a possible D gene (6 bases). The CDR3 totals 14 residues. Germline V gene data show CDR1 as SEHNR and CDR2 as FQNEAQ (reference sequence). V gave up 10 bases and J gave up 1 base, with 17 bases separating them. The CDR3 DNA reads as TGTGCCACCTCAGGGTGGACAGAGTCCTACGAGCAGTACTTC. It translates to CATSGWTESYEQYF. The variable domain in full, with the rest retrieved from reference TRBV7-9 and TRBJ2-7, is DTGVSQNPRHKITKRGQNVTFRCDPISEHNRLYWYRQTLGQGPEFLTYFQNEAQLEKSRLLSDRFSAERPKGSFSTLEIQRTEQGDSAMYLCATSGWTESYEQYFGPGTRLTVT.

The CDR3 DNA follows: TGTGCCAGCAGCTCGTCTGCGATGGGGCTATTCCCCTACAATGAGCAGTTCTTC. The encoded protein is CASSSSAMGLFPYNEQFF. The chain employs TRBV7-3 and TRBJ2-1; perhaps TRBD1 as D (5 bases). Trimming pared 4 bases from V and 2 bases from J, leaving 21 bases between. The CDR3 length is 18 residues. The germline gives CDR1 SGHTA, CDR2 FQGTGA.

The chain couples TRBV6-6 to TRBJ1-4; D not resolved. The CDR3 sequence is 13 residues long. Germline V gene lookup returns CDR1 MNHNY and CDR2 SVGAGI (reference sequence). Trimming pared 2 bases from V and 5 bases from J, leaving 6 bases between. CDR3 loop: CASSYRQNEKLFF. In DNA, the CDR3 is TGTGCCAGCAGTTACCGACAAAATGAAAAACTGTTTTTT.

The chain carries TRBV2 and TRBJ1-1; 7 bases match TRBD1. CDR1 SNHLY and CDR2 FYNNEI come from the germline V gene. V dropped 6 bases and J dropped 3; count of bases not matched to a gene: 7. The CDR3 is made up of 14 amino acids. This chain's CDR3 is CASREGTVYTEAFF. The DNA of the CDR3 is TGTGCCAGCAGAGAGGGGACAGTTTACACTGAAGCTTTCTTT.